This is a list of T cell receptor beta chains from one sample in a study of Japanese encephalitis immunity and Zika vaccine responses. TCRdb analysed the 5' RACE reads with MiXCR anew, one entry per CDR3 protein. The sample shows under 300 distinct CDR3 sequences, 3.5% to 4.5% of them seen only once. The starting material was antigen-activated CD8+ T cells from blood, cultured, obtained during a Zika inactivated vaccine study. The receptors come from an adult woman who received an inactivated Zika virus vaccine. Each CDR3 is given with its conserved first and last residue. Fields, in order: V gene, clone size, CDR3 length, D gene, J gene, CDR3 protein, CDR3 DNA. A D gene is named only where the DNA matches it firmly. Where a row states a size, it is once, few, many or the class of an expanded clone; other rows omit it.

v_call: TRBV6-5
clone_size: large
cdr3_length: 14
d_call: .
j_call: TRBJ2-3
cdr3_aa: CASRLGALGDTQYF
cdr3_nt: TGTGCCAGCAGGCTAGGGGCCCTAGGGGATACGCAGTATTTT

v_call: TRBV9
clone_size: medium-sized
cdr3_length: 16
d_call: .
j_call: TRBJ2-3
cdr3_aa: CASSVRPVTSTDTQYF
cdr3_nt: TGTGCCAGCAGCGTAAGGCCCGTGACATCCACAGATACGCAGTATTTT

v_call: TRBV6-4
clone_size: few
cdr3_length: 14
d_call: TRBD2
j_call: TRBJ2-2
cdr3_aa: CASSETSDTGELFF
cdr3_nt: TGTGCCAGCAGTGAGACTAGCGACACCGGGGAGCTGTTTTTT

v_call: TRBV28
clone_size: large
cdr3_length: 17
d_call: .
j_call: TRBJ2-3
cdr3_aa: CASSLYVGGPTLDTQYF
cdr3_nt: TGTGCCAGCAGTTTATACGTGGGGGGACCGACACTCGATACGCAGTATTTT

v_call: TRBV5-4
clone_size: medium-sized
cdr3_length: 16
d_call: .
j_call: TRBJ1-6
cdr3_aa: CASRPMTERYNSPLHF
cdr3_nt: TGTGCCAGCAGGCCCATGACAGAACGATACAATTCACCCCTCCACTTT

v_call: TRBV27
clone_size: large
cdr3_length: 13
d_call: .
j_call: TRBJ2-1
cdr3_aa: CASSWAARNEQFF
cdr3_nt: TGTGCCAGCAGTTGGGCGGCTCGTAATGAGCAGTTCTTC

v_call: TRBV15
clone_size: large
cdr3_length: 17
d_call: .
j_call: TRBJ1-6
cdr3_aa: CATSAIRGGSYNSPLHF
cdr3_nt: TGTGCCACCAGCGCCATCCGAGGGGGCTCCTATAATTCACCCCTCCACTTT

v_call: TRBV7-9
clone_size: large
cdr3_length: 16
d_call: .
j_call: TRBJ2-3
cdr3_aa: CASSLSYGGSTDTQYF
cdr3_nt: TGTGCCAGCAGCTTAAGTTATGGCGGTAGCACAGATACGCAGTATTTT

v_call: TRBV30
clone_size: medium-sized
cdr3_length: 17
d_call: TRBD2
j_call: TRBJ2-1
cdr3_aa: CAWSSTSGGAAYNEQFF
cdr3_nt: TGTGCCTGGAGTTCGACTAGCGGGGGGGCAGCCTACAATGAGCAGTTCTTC

v_call: TRBV20-1
clone_size: large
cdr3_length: 13
d_call: .
j_call: TRBJ2-7
cdr3_aa: CSARAKGTYEQYF
cdr3_nt: TGCAGTGCTAGAGCTAAGGGAACCTACGAGCAGTACTTC

v_call: TRBV10-3
clone_size: large
cdr3_length: 20
d_call: TRBD2
j_call: TRBJ2-1
cdr3_aa: CAISDPEGTSGRGSYNEQFF
cdr3_nt: TGTGCCATCAGTGACCCCGAGGGGACTAGCGGGAGAGGGTCCTACAATGAGCAGTTCTTC

v_call: TRBV20-1
clone_size: large
cdr3_length: 12
d_call: .
j_call: TRBJ2-3
cdr3_aa: CSARSASDTQYF
cdr3_nt: TGCAGTGCTAGATCAGCGTCAGATACGCAGTATTTT

v_call: TRBV7-9
clone_size: large
cdr3_length: 15
d_call: TRBD1
j_call: TRBJ2-1
cdr3_aa: CASSFSGTGGGEQFF
cdr3_nt: TGTGCCAGCAGCTTTTCCGGGACAGGGGGCGGTGAGCAGTTCTTC

v_call: TRBV5-6
clone_size: .
cdr3_length: 14
d_call: .
j_call: TRBJ2-7
cdr3_aa: CASSLADSPYEQYF
cdr3_nt: TGTGCCAGCAGCTTGGCCGACAGTCCCTACGAGCAGTACTTC

v_call: TRBV7-7
clone_size: large
cdr3_length: 13
d_call: .
j_call: TRBJ2-1
cdr3_aa: CASSFWYSDEQFF
cdr3_nt: TGTGCCAGCAGCTTTTGGTACTCCGATGAGCAGTTCTTC

v_call: TRBV24-1
clone_size: large
cdr3_length: 14
d_call: .
j_call: TRBJ2-3
cdr3_aa: CATSDVPGTDTQYF
cdr3_nt: TGTGCCACCAGTGATGTCCCTGGCACAGATACGCAGTATTTT